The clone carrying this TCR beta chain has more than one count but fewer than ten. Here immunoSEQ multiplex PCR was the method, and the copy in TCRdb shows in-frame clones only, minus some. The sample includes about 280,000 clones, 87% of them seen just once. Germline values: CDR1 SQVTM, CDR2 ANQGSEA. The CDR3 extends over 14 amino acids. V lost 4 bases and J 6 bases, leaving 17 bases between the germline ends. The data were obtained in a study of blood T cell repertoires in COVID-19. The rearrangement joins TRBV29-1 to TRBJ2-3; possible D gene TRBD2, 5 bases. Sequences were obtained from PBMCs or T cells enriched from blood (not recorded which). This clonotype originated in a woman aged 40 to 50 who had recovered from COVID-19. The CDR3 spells CSVGLELVRDTQYF. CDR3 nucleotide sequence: TGCAGCGTTGGTTTGGAACTAGTTCGGGATACGCAGTATTTT.